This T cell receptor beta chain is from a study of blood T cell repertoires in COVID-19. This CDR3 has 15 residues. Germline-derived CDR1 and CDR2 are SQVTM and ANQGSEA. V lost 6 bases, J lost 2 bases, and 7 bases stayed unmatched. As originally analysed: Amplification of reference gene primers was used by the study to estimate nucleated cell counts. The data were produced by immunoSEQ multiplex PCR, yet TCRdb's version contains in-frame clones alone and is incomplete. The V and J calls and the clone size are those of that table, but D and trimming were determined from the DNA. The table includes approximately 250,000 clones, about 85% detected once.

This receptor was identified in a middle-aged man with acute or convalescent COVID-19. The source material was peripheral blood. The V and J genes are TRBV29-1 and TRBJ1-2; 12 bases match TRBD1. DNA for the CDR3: TGCAGCGTCGCCGGGACAGGGGGCTACAACTATGGCTACACCTTC. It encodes CSVAGTGGYNYGYTF. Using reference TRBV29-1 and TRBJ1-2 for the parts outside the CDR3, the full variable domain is SAVISQKPSRDICQRGTSLTIQCQVDSQVTMMFWYRQQPGQSLTLIATANQGSEATYESGFVIDKFPISRPNLTFSTLTVSNMSPEDSSIYLCSVAGTGGYNYGYTFGSGTRLTVV.